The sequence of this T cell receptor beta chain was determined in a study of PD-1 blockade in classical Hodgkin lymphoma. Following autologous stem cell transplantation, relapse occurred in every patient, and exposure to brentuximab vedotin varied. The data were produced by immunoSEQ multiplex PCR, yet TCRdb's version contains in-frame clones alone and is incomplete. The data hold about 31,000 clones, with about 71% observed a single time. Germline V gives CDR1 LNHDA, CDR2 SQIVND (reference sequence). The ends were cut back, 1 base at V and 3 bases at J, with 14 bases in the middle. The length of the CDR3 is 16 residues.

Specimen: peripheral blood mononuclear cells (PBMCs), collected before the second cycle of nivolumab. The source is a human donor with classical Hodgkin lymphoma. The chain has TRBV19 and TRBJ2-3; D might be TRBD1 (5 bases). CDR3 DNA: TGTGCCAGTAGTATAGTTCCAGGATCAGGGACAGATACGCAGTATTTT. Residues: CASSIVPGSGTDTQYF.